A single sample is the source of the 20 T cell receptor beta chains below, sequenced in a study of regulatory T cells in long-lasting Graves disease. Time point noted: newly diagnosed GD, antithyroid drugs for less than 3 months. From PBMCs, RNA was extracted and then used to make the TCR library. For TCR beta, libraries came from iRepertoire HTBI primers and Arm-PCR of CDR3 regions. TCRdb called the multiplex PCR reads again in MiXCR, with one record for every CDR3 protein. This repertoire shows around 500,000 distinct CDR3 sequences, approximately 13% found once; its top ten account for roughly 10%. The data were also submitted as part of a second study, on T cells in Graves' hyperthyroidism and ophthalmopathy.

Sample: peripheral blood mononuclear cells (PBMCs), taken at new diagnosis, from a patient treated with antithyroid drugs. All receptors come from a man younger than 40 with Graves disease.

In its sample, this clonotype was seen a few times. This rearrangement joins TRBV30 to TRBJ2-7; D possibly uses TRBD1 or TRBD2 (5 bases each). The CDR3 consists of 13 residues. Germline CDR1 reads GTSNPN; CDR2 reads SVGIG (reference sequence). V lost 3 bases to trimming and J lost 2 bases, with 11 bases between them. CDR3 nucleotide sequence: TGTGCCTGGAGCCGGGACGTGGCCTACGAGCAGTACTTC. This sequence encodes CAWSRDVAYEQYF. The complete variable domain, with remaining parts taken from reference TRBV30 and TRBJ2-7, reads SQTIHQWPATLVQPVGSPLSLECTVEGTSNPNLYWYRQAAGRGLQLLFYSVGIGQISSEVPQNLSASRPQDRQFILSSKKLLLSDSGFYLCAWSRDVAYEQYFGPGTRLTVT.

This clonotype has a handful of counts. Here the CDR3 reads CSARTRLANEQFF. CDR3 DNA: TGCAGTGCTCGGACCAGACTAGCGAATGAGCAGTTCTTC. The chain combines TRBV20-1 with TRBJ2-1; 8 positions agree with TRBD2. Germline lookup yields CDR1 DFQATT and CDR2 SNEGSKA (reference sequence). The trim removed 5 bases at V and 7 bases at J, leaving 7 bases unmatched. This CDR3 spans 13 amino acids.

This clonotype was recorded many times. CDR3 sequence (DNA): TGCAGCGTTGAGGGGCTAGCGGGAGTAATAGGCAATGAGCAGTTCTTC. The encoded protein is CSVEGLAGVIGNEQFF. The rearrangement links TRBV29-1 to TRBJ2-1; 10 positions agree with TRBD2. Germline V gives CDR1 SQVTM, CDR2 ANQGSEA. The CDR3 runs to 16 residues. V lost 3 bases, J lost 6 bases, and 11 bases stayed unmatched.

This clonotype was counted many times. The CDR3 DNA sequence: TGTGCCAGCAGTCAACACCCAGGGACTAGTTCGGTTGAGCAGTTCTTC. Encoded protein: CASSQHPGTSSVEQFF. The chain couples TRBV27 to TRBJ2-1; 8 bases are shared with TRBD2. Germline values: CDR1 MNHEY, CDR2 SMNVEV (reference sequence). The junction had 15 bases not matched to a gene; V was cut back by 5 bases and J by 9 bases. There are 16 residues in the CDR3.

This clonotype showed up just a few times. One junction end does not reproduce the germline sequence, and a read error may be involved. CDR3: CSAHRANERFF. The CDR3 DNA reads as TGCAGTGCTCACAGGGCCAATGAGCGGTTCTTC. The rearrangement joins TRBV20-1 to TRBJ2-1; tentative D call: TRBD1 (6 bases). The CDR3 is made up of 11 amino acids. Germline CDR1 is DFQATT and CDR2 is SNEGSKA (reference sequence).

In its sample, this clonotype was seen a few times. The chain joins TRBV11-2 to TRBJ2-2; D is perhaps TRBD2 (5 bases). V lost 8 bases and J lost 5, with 21 bases in between. The CDR3 contains 16 residues. CDR1 and CDR2 from the germline V gene are SGHAT and FQNNGV. The CDR3, as DNA: TGTGCCAGCGCCCCCCTGTCGGGGAGAGGGACCGGGGAGCTGTTTTTT. Amino acid sequence: CASAPLSGRGTGELFF.

This clonotype came up many times. This chain uses TRBV12-5 with TRBJ2-1; either TRBD1 or TRBD2 may fit D (5 bases each). The germline gives CDR1 LGHNT, CDR2 FRNRAP. The V gene lost 6 bases and the J gene lost 5 bases, with 11 bases spanning the gap. CDR3 length: 13 residues. CDR3 sequence: CASGLRGNNEQFF. CDR3 bases: TGTGCTAGTGGCCTGAGGGGCAACAATGAGCAGTTCTTC.

V gene TRBV6-2 or TRBV6-3 combines with J gene TRBJ1-1; maybe TRBD1 (6 bases). The V end was cut by 0 bases, the J end by 1 base, with 15 bases between. Germline V gene data show CDR1 as MNHEY and CDR2 as SVGEGT. CDR3 length: 17 amino acids. The CDR3 DNA reads TGTGCCAGCAGTTACTCCGGCAGGGGTGTTAGGAACACTGAAGCTTTCTTT. Amino acid sequence: CASSYSGRGVRNTEAFF.

This clonotype was picked up many times. The chain couples TRBV9 to TRBJ2-1; D may be TRBD2 (5 bases). Trimming left V 0 bases short and J 4 bases short, with 11 bases between. CDR1 SGDLS and CDR2 YYNGEE come from the germline V gene. The CDR3 spans 15 residues. In DNA form, the CDR3 reads TGTGCCAGCAGCGTAGACGCTAGCAGATACAATGAGCAGTTCTTC. It yields the protein CASSVDASRYNEQFF.

This clonotype showed up many times. The chain couples TRBV2 to TRBJ1-3; D is perhaps TRBD1 (6 bases). The V gene's germline CDR1 is SNHLY and CDR2 FYNNEI. The CDR3 runs 15 residues. Trimming cost V 8 bases and J 0 bases, with 14 bases left between them. The CDR3 is CASVTGGSSGNTIYF. In nucleotides, the CDR3 is TGTGCCAGCGTAACCGGGGGCAGCTCTGGAAACACCATATATTTT.

There are a few counts of this clonotype. This sequence joins TRBV25-1 and TRBJ2-2; perhaps TRBD2 as D (6 bases). The V end lost 3 bases, the J end lost 6 bases, and 8 bases lay between the germline ends. There are 13 residues in the CDR3. Germline values: CDR1 MGHDK, CDR2 SYGVNS. CDR3 protein: CASSDGGAGELFF. The DNA of the CDR3 is TGTGCCAGCAGTGATGGAGGGGCCGGGGAGCTGTTTTTT. The full variable domain, in which reference TRBV25-1 and TRBJ2-2 provide the parts outside the CDR3, is EADIYQTPRYLVIGTGKKITLECSQTMGHDKMYWYQQDPGMELHLIHYSYGVNSTEKGDLSSESTVSRIRTEHFPLTLESARPSHTSQYLCASSDGGAGELFFGEGSRLTVL.

This clonotype was seen at least ten times. CDR3 loop: CASSQELAETQYF. In DNA form, the CDR3 reads TGTGCCAGCAGCCAAGAGCTAGCAGAGACCCAGTACTTC. The rearrangement joins TRBV3-1 to TRBJ2-5; TRBD2 is a possible D gene (5 bases). Germline V lookup: CDR1 LGHDT, CDR2 YNNKEL (reference sequence). V lost 0 bases and J lost 4, with 6 bases in between. The CDR3 runs to 13 residues.

The V and J genes are TRBV12-3 or TRBV12-4 and TRBJ2-1, with 10 bases aligning to TRBD2. The V segment lost 6 bases and the J segment 3 bases; nucleotides outside the gene matches: 11. This CDR3 region has 17 residues. The CDR3 bases are TGTGCCAGCAGCCCTTCTAGCGGGAGTCAAAGCTACAATGAGCAGTTCTTC. Translated: CASSPSSGSQSYNEQFF.

This clonotype was recorded many times. The J gene is TRBJ2-7, the V gene TRBV6-1; a weak D match, TRBD2 (6 bases). V was cut by 2 bases and J by 3 bases, with 11 bases left in between. Looked up from germline, CDR1 is MNHNS and CDR2 is SASEGT. CDR3 size: 14 residues. DNA for the CDR3: TGTGCCAGCAGTGAAAGCGGGTTCTTCTACGAGCAGTACTTC. Encoded protein: CASSESGFFYEQYF.

This clonotype was counted ten times or more. This chain joins TRBV6-2 or TRBV6-3 and TRBJ2-2, with D tentatively TRBD1 (5 bases). V lost 4 bases to trimming and J lost 4 bases, with 10 bases between them. The CDR3 is made up of 14 amino acids. Germline V gene lookup returns CDR1 MNHEY and CDR2 SVGEGT. The CDR3 reads CASSSREFTGELFF. The CDR3 DNA reads as TGTGCCAGCAGTTCCAGGGAATTCACCGGGGAGCTGTTTTTT.

The rearrangement links TRBV12-3 or TRBV12-4 to TRBJ2-7; D ambiguous. Trimming removed 3 bases from V and 6 bases from J, with 9 bases in between. CDR3 size: 12 residues. For the CDR3, the DNA is TGTGCCAGCAGTTTTGGGCTAATCGAGCAGTACTTC. This sequence encodes CASSFGLIEQYF.

In this sample, this clonotype turned up many times. The chain couples TRBV24-1 to TRBJ2-1, with TRBD2 matching 8 bases. Germline V gene lookup returns CDR1 KGHDR and CDR2 SFDVKD. The CDR3 covers 15 residues. Losses at the gene ends were 6 bases for V and 4 bases for J; bases not matched to a gene: 7. For the CDR3, the DNA is TGTGCCACCAGTTCCCTAGCGGGTGAATACAATGAGCAGTTCTTC. As protein: CATSSLAGEYNEQFF.

The genes are TRBV20-1 and TRBJ2-5; TRBD2 agrees at 7 bases. Germline CDR1 and CDR2: DFQATT and SNEGSKA (reference sequence). CDR3 size: 16 residues. V lost 5 bases to trimming and J lost 3 bases; unmatched junction nucleotides: 15. The DNA of the CDR3 is TGCAGTGCTCCTCTACCGGGGGGAGGAGGGGAAGAGACCCAGTACTTC. The encoded protein is CSAPLPGGGGEETQYF.

This clonotype was seen a few times. The chain carries TRBV3-1 and TRBJ2-6; possible D gene TRBD1, 6 bases. Germline assignment: CDR1 LGHDT and CDR2 YNNKEL (reference sequence). Trimming left V 4 bases short and J 4 bases short, with 11 bases between. The length of the CDR3 is 15 residues. CDR3 region: CASSPGTLGANVLTF. In DNA, the CDR3 is TGTGCCAGCAGCCCTGGGACATTAGGGGCCAACGTCCTGACTTTC. Full variable domain (outside the CDR3, taken from reference TRBV3-1 and TRBJ2-6): DTAVSQTPKYLVTQMGNDKSIKCEQNLGHDTMYWYKQDSKKFLKIMFSYNNKELIINETVPNRFSPKSPDKAHLNLHINSLELGDSAVYFCASSPGTLGANVLTFGAGSRLTVL.

Ten or more counts support this clonotype. The chain employs TRBV24-1 and TRBJ2-1; TRBD2 agrees at 11 bases. Germline V CDR1 and CDR2: KGHDR, SFDVKD. The CDR3 runs 17 residues. With 3 bases clipped from V and 10 bases from J, the junction kept 13 bases outside the gene matches. CDR3 residues: CATSDLTSGSGGKEQFF. For the CDR3, the DNA is TGTGCCACCAGTGATCTTACTAGCGGGAGTGGGGGAAAGGAGCAGTTCTTC.